This TCR beta chain was obtained from a study of identical twins. The ends were cut back, 1 base at V and 2 bases at J, with 13 bases in the middle. The germline V gene encodes CDR1 SQVTM and CDR2 ANQGSEA. The CDR3 runs to 15 residues. A universal primer site came from template switching; cDNA carried unique molecular identifiers. MiXCR was run by TCRdb on the 5' RACE reads, yielding one entry per CDR3 protein. The sample contains about 520,000 distinct CDR3 sequences, less than 25% of which appear only once. Study-wide results and caveats: Beta clonotypes that were abundant in cord blood contained fewer insertions, a pattern absent from memory repertoires. For zero-insertion analyses, partial confounding could come from invariant MAIT and iNKT cells.

This clonotype has more than one count but fewer than ten. What it binds is unknown. The same data also contributed to another study, on T cells expressing NK-cell markers.

The sequenced sample consisted of CD4+ T cells sorted from blood. This sequence was found in a woman aged 18 to 35 in good health. J is TRBJ2-3 and V is TRBV29-1; D perhaps matches TRBD2 (5 bases). CDR3 in DNA: TGCAGCGTTGAAGGGGGAGAAGGGTACACAGATACGCAGTATTTT. Its translation is CSVEGGEGYTDTQYF.